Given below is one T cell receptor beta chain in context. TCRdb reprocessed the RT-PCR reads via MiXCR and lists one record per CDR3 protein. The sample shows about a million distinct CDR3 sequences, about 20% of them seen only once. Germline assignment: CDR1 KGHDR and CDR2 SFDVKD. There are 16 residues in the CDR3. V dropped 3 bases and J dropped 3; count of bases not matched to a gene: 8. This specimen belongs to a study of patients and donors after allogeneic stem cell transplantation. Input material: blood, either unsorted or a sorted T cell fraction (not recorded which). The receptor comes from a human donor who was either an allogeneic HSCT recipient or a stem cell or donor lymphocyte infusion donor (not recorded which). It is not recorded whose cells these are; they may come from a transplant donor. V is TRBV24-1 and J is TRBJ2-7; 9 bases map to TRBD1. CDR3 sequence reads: CATSDRNRGPRYEQYF. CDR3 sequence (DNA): TGTGCCACCAGTGATCGCAACAGGGGGCCCCGCTACGAGCAGTACTTC.